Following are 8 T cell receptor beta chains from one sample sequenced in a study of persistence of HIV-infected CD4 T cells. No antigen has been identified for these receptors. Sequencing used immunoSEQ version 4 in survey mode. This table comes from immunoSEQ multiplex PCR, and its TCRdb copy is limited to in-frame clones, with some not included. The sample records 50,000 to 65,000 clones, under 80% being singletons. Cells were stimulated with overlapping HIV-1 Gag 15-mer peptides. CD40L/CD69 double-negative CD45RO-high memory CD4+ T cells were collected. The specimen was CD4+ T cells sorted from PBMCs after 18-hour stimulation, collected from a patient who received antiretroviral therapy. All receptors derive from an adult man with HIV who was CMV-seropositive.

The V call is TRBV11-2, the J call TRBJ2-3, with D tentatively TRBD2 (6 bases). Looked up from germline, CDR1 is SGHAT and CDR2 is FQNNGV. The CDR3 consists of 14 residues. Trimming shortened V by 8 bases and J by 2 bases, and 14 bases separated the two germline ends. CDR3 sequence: CASSWDSSTDTQYF. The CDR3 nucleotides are TGTGCCAGCTCCTGGGACTCGTCCACAGATACGCAGTATTTT.

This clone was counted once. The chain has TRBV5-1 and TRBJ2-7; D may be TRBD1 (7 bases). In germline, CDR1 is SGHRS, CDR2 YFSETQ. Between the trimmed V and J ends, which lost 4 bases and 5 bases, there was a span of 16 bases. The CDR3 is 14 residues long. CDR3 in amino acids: CASSDPGGPDEQYF. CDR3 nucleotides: TGCGCCAGCAGCGATCCAGGGGGGCCAGACGAGCAGTACTTC. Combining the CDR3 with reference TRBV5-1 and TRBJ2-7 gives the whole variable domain KAGVTQTPRYLIKTRGQQVTLSCSPISGHRSVSWYQQTPGQGLQFLFEYFSETQRNKGNFPGRFSGRQFSNSRSEMNVSTLELGDSALYLCASSDPGGPDEQYFGPGTRLTVT.

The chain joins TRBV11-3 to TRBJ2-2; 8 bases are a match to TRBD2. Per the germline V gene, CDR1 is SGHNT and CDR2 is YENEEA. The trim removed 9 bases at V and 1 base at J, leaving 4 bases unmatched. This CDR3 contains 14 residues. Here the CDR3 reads CASSGDGNTGELFF. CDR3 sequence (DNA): TGTGCCAGTAGCGGGGATGGGAACACCGGGGAGCTGTTTTTT.

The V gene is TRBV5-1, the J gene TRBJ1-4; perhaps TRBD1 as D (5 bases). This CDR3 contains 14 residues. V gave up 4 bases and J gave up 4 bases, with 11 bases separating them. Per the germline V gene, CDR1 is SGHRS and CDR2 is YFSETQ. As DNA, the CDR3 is TGCGCCAGCAGCCAGGGACCGAGTAATGAAAAACTGTTTTTT. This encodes CASSQGPSNEKLFF.

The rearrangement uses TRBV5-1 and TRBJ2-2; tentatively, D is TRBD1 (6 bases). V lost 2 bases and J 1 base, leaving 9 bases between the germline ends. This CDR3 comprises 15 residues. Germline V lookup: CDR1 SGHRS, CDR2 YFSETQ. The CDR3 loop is CASSFGTLNTGELFF. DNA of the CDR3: TGCGCCAGCAGCTTCGGGACACTGAACACCGGGGAGCTGTTTTTT.

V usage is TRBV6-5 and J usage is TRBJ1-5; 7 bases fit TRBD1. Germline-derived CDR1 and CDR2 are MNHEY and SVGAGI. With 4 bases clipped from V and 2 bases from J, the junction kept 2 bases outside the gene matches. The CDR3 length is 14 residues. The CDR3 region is CASSSTGGNQPQHF. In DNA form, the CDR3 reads TGTGCCAGCAGTTCCACAGGGGGCAATCAGCCCCAGCATTTT.

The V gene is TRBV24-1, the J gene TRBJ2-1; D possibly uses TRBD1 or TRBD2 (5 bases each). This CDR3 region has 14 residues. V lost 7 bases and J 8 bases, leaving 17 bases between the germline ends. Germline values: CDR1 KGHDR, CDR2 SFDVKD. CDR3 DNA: TGTGCCACCAGGAAGGGAGTAGACAGCCATGAGCAGTTCTTC. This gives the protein CATRKGVDSHEQFF.

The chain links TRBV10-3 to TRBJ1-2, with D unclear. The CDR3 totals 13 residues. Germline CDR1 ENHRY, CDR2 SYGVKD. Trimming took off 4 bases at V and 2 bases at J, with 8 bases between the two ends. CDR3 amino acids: CAISVRLNYGYTF. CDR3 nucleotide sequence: TGTGCCATCAGTGTGAGGTTAAACTATGGCTACACCTTC.